This is a list of T cell receptor beta chains from one sample in a study of blood T cell repertoires in COVID-19. Data came from immunoSEQ multiplex PCR; TCRdb stores just in-frame clones and leaves some out. The table has 170,000 or so clones, 75% to 90% seen once. Material for sequencing was PBMCs or T cells enriched from blood (not recorded which). These receptors all come from a man aged 35 to 55 who had recovered from COVID-19. Each CDR3 is given with its conserved first and last residue. D genes are given only for firm matches. Clone size is shown for a subset of rows, as once, few, many or a class of expanded clone.

>TRBJ1-1|NA|NA|TRBV9
TGTGCCAGCAGCGTAGCGGGGTCGGGCACTGAAGCTTTCTTT
CASSVAGSGTEAFF
>TRBJ1-5|NA|NA|TRBV30
TGTGCCTGGAGTCGGGGAGAGGGCAATCAGCCCCAGCATTTT
CAWSRGEGNQPQHF
>TRBJ2-1|NA|NA|TRBV6-5
TGTGCCAGCATTTCGATGGGCTATCATGAGCAGTTCTTC
CASISMGYHEQFF
>TRBJ2-7|TRBD2|NA|TRBV2
TGTGCCAGCAGACCCGGGACTAGCGGGAGGGCCGGTGCGGTGGAGCAGTACTTC
CASRPGTSGRAGAVEQYF
>TRBJ1-1|NA|once|TRBV7-8
TGTGCCAGCAGCTTATTCGGGGACACTGAAGCTTTCTTT
CASSLFGDTEAFF
>TRBJ2-2|TRBD1|NA|TRBV6-5
TGTGCCACCCGGACAGGGACCGGGGAGCTGTTTTTT
CATRTGTGELFF
>TRBJ2-3|NA|few|TRBV12-5
TGTGCTAGTTCTCTTGCAGGGACAGATACGCAGTATTTT
CASSLAGTDTQYF
>TRBJ1-2|NA|few|TRBV27
TGTGCCAGCACCCGCCGACTCTATGGCTACACCTTC
CASTRRLYGYTF
>TRBJ2-1|NA|NA|TRBV11-2
TGTGCCAGCAGCCTGGGGGGAGAGGAGCAGTTCTTC
CASSLGGEEQFF
>TRBJ2-3|TRBD2|NA|TRBV24-1
TGTGCCACCAGTGATCCGACTGGACTAGCCGCAGATACGCAGTATTTT
CATSDPTGLAADTQYF
>TRBJ1-2|TRBD1|NA|TRBV19
TGTGCCAGTAGTATTCAGGGGGCGCGGTATGGCTACACCTTC
CASSIQGARYGYTF
>TRBJ1-2|NA|NA|TRBV19
TGTGCCAGTAGTTTAGTGGCAAACTATGGCTACACCTTC
CASSLVANYGYTF
>TRBJ1-1|NA|NA|TRBV6-5
TGTGCCAGCAGTTATTCCCAGGGGAACACTGAAGCTTTCTTT
CASSYSQGNTEAFF
>TRBJ2-7|NA|medium-sized|TRBV2
TGTGCCAGCAAGGAGGGAGGAGAGCAGTACTTC
CASKEGGEQYF
>TRBJ1-5|NA|NA|TRBV19
TGTGCCAGTAGTATAGGGCCAGGGTTCGGCAATCAGCCCCAGCATTTT
CASSIGPGFGNQPQHF
>TRBJ2-7|TRBD2|NA|TRBV6-5
TGTGCCAGCAGAACCCAAGCGGGAGGGGTCTACGAGCAGTACTTC
CASRTQAGGVYEQYF
>TRBJ2-1|TRBD2|NA|TRBV9
TGTGCCAGCAGCGCCCCGCGGGGACTAGCGGCCTCCTACAATGAGCAGTTCTTC
CASSAPRGLAASYNEQFF
>TRBJ2-1|TRBD2|NA|TRBV5-5
TGTGCCAGCAGCCCCACCGGGACTAGCTACAATGAGCAGTTCTTC
CASSPTGTSYNEQFF
>TRBJ2-5|TRBD1|NA|TRBV15
TGTGCCACCAGTGGAATGAGTTTACCGGGACAGGGGTGGGAGACCCAGTACTTC
CATSGMSLPGQGWETQYF
>TRBJ2-1|NA|NA|TRBV29-1
TGCAGCGTAGTTCCGGCGACAGGAGGCTCCTACAATGAGCAGTTCTTC
CSVVPATGGSYNEQFF
>TRBJ1-2|NA|NA|TRBV5-1
TGCGCCAGCGAGGGGCCGGGAGATGGCTACACCTTC
CASEGPGDGYTF
>TRBJ1-1|NA|NA|TRBV4-1
TGCGCCAGCAGCCAAGTTACCACAGGGCCCGAAGCTTTCTTT
CASSQVTTGPEAFF
>TRBJ1-6|TRBD1|once|TRBV30
TGTGCCTGGACCGTGGACAGGCTCAATTCACCCCTCCACTTT
CAWTVDRLNSPLHF
>TRBJ2-7|TRBD2|NA|TRBV28
TGTGCCTCGCAAGCCGGGACTAGCGGGTACGAGCAGTACTTC
CASQAGTSGYEQYF
>TRBJ1-2|TRBD1|NA|TRBV7-9
TGTGCCAGTTTAAGGGCAGGGGGCTCTGGCTACACCTTC
CASLRAGGSGYTF
>TRBJ1-2|TRBD1|NA|TRBV11-3
TGTGCCAGCAGCAGCGGGACAGGGCCCGGCTACACCTTC
CASSSGTGPGYTF
>TRBJ1-2|NA|NA|TRBV9
TGTGCCAGCAACGCCGCCACGTTTCAGGGAGGAGGCTACACCTTC
CASNAATFQGGGYTF
>TRBJ1-1|TRBD1|once|TRBV28
TGTGCCAGCAGTTTCCTCAGGGTCCGGGACAGGGGGTTCAGCACTGAAGCTTTCTTT
CASSFLRVRDRGFSTEAFF
>TRBJ1-1|NA|NA|TRBV5-8
TGTGCCAGCAGCTTGGCTCTCGACCCGGGACACGGGAACTTTGACACTGAAGCTTTCTTT
CASSLALDPGHGNFDTEAFF
>TRBJ1-1|TRBD1|NA|TRBV18
TGTGCCAGCTCACCACCGGGACAGAGTATGAACACTGAAGCTTTCTTT
CASSPPGQSMNTEAFF
>TRBJ1-1|NA|NA|TRBV19
TGTGCCAGTAGTGTCCCCAGGGGTCGGAACACTGAAGCTTTCTTT
CASSVPRGRNTEAFF
>TRBJ2-5|TRBD2|NA|TRBV19
TGTGCCAGTAGTGTGCTAGCGGGACTTAGGCGGGAGACCCAGTACTTC
CASSVLAGLRRETQYF
>TRBJ2-1|TRBD2|NA|TRBV5-1
TGCGCCAGCGAGGCCTTTGCGGGGGGCCGGGGCAATGAGCAGTTCTTC
CASEAFAGGRGNEQFF
>TRBJ1-5|NA|NA|TRBV6-6
TGTGCCAGCAGTTACCCCACAGGGAGTGGTCATCAGCCCCAGCATTTT
CASSYPTGSGHQPQHF
>TRBJ2-1|NA|NA|TRBV7-9
TGTGCCAGCATGGTGGGGGCCCTTAACAATGAGCAGTTCTTC
CASMVGALNNEQFF
>TRBJ1-5|NA|NA|TRBV3-1/TRBV3-2
TGTGCCAGCAGCCAAGGGACAGCCGGTCAGCCCCAGCATTTT
CASSQGTAGQPQHF
>TRBJ1-2|TRBD1|NA|TRBV6-1
TGTGCCAGCAGTGAACGGGGACAGGGGAAGGGATATGGCTACACCTTC
CASSERGQGKGYGYTF
>TRBJ2-3|NA|NA|TRBV7-8
TGTGCCAGCAGCTTAGCCCCTCTAGGGGGTACGCAGTATTTT
CASSLAPLGGTQYF